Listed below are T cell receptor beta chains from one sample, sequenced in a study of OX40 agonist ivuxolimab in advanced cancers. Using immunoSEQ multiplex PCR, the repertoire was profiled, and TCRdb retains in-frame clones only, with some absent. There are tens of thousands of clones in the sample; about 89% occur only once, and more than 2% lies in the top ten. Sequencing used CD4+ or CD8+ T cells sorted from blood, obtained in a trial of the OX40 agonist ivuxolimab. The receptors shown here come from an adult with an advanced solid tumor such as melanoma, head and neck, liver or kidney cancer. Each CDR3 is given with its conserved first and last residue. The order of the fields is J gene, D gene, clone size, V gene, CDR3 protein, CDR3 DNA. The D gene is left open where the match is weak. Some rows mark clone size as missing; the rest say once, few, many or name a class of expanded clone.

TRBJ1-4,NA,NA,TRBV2,CASLVDGNEKLFF,TGTGCCAGCCTAGTGGACGGTAATGAAAAACTGTTTTTT
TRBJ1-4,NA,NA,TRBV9,CASSPGHRNEKLFF,TGTGCCAGCAGCCCGGGACACCGAAATGAAAAACTGTTTTTT
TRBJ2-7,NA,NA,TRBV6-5,CASRDQSYEQYF,TGTGCCAGCCGGGACCAAAGCTACGAGCAGTACTTC
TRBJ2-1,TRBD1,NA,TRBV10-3,CAISGQTGTGDNEQFF,TGTGCCATCAGTGGGCAGACCGGGACAGGGGACAATGAGCAGTTCTTC
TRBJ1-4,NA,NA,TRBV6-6,CASSSSTLNFEKLFF,TGTGCCAGCAGTTCCTCCACACTCAACTTTGAAAAACTGTTTTTT
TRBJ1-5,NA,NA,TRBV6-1,CASSEEGGGRQPQHF,TGTGCCAGCAGTGAAGAGGGCGGGGGTCGCCAGCCCCAGCATTTT
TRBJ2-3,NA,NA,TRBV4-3,CASSPGTFTDTQYF,TGCGCCAGCAGCCCCGGGACTTTCACAGATACGCAGTATTTT
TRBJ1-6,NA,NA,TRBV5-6,CASSLRRGSPPLHF,TGTGCCAGCAGCTTGAGAAGGGGTTCGCCACCCCTCCACTTT
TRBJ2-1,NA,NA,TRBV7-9,CASSLWGVYNEQFF,TGTGCCAGCAGCTTGTGGGGCGTTTACAATGAGCAGTTCTTC
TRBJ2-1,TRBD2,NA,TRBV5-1,CASSLAVGGIMNEQFF,TGCGCCAGCAGCTTGGCCGTCGGGGGGATTATGAATGAGCAGTTCTTC
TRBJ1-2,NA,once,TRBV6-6,CASSYTAGGNYGYTF,TGTGCCAGCAGTTACACCGCCGGGGGGAACTATGGCTACACCTTC
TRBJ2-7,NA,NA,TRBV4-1,CASSLHPTSYYEQYF,TGCGCCAGCAGCCTCCACCCAACTAGCTACTACGAGCAGTACTTC
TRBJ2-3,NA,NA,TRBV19,CASSIEGPGSTDTQYF,TGTGCCAGTAGTATTGAAGGTCCAGGGAGCACAGATACGCAGTATTTT
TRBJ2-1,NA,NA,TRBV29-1,CSAAPFEDEQFF,TGCAGCGCCGCCCCATTTGAGGATGAGCAGTTCTTC
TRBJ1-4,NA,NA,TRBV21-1,CASSKKGRAPEKLFF,TGTGCCAGCAGCAAAAAGGGCCGGGCTCCTGAAAAACTGTTTTTT
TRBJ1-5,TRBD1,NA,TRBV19,CASSVTGGLPQHF,TGTGCCAGTAGTGTGACAGGGGGGCTGCCCCAGCATTTT
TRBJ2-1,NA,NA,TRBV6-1,CASSRQAFNEQFF,TGTGCCAGCAGCCGCCAGGCCTTCAATGAGCAGTTCTTC
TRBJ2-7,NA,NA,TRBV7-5,CARSLVKTSGPYEQYF,TGTGCCAGAAGCTTAGTAAAGACTAGCGGGCCCTACGAGCAGTACTTC
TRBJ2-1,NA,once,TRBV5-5,CASSSRLWNEQFF,TGTGCCAGCAGCTCGAGGCTATGGAATGAGCAGTTCTTC
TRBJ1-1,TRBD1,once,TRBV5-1,CASSSMGQGAHTEAFF,TGCGCCAGCAGCTCCATGGGGCAGGGGGCTCACACTGAAGCTTTCTTT
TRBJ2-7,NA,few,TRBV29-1,CSVANRLTGIYEQYF,TGCAGCGTTGCAAACCGCCTCACAGGGATCTACGAGCAGTACTTC
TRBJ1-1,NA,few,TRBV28,CASGTQGFEAFF,TGTGCCAGCGGAACGCAGGGCTTTGAAGCTTTCTTT
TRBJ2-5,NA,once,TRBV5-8,CASSSRGGGSGSFWTQYF,TGTGCCAGCAGCTCCCGAGGAGGGGGGAGTGGGAGTTTCTGGACCCAGTACTTC
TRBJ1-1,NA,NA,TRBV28,CASSWGENTEAFF,TGTGCCAGCAGTTGGGGGGAGAACACTGAAGCTTTCTTT
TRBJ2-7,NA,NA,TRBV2,CASSADRREQYF,TGTGCCAGCAGCGCCGACAGGCGCGAGCAGTACTTC
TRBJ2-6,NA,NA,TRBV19,CASRGARSGANVLTF,TGTGCCAGTAGGGGGGCGCGCTCTGGGGCCAACGTCCTGACTTTC
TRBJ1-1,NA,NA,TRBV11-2,CASSFFRGSEAFF,TGTGCCAGCAGCTTCTTCAGGGGATCCGAAGCTTTCTTT
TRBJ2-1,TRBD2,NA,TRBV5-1,CASSWMASGSNEQFF,TGCGCCAGCAGCTGGATGGCTAGCGGGAGCAATGAGCAGTTCTTC
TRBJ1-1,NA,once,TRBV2,CASSAEGAIGTEAFF,TGTGCCAGCAGTGCAGAAGGGGCTATAGGTACTGAAGCTTTCTTT
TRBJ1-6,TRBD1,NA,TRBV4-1,CAGSPGQGNSPLHF,TGCGCCGGCAGCCCGGGACAGGGTAATTCACCCCTCCACTTT
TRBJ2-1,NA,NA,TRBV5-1,CASSSQGISYEQFF,TGCGCCAGCAGCTCCCAGGGTATTAGTTATGAGCAGTTCTTC
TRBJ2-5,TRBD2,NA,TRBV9,CASSTLAGEETQYF,TGTGCCAGCAGCACCTTAGCGGGGGAAGAGACCCAGTACTTC
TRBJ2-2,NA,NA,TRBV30,CAWSVLLNTGELFF,TGTGCCTGGAGTGTACTCCTGAACACCGGGGAGCTGTTTTTT
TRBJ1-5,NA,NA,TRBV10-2,CASSDRSSNQPQHF,TGCGCCAGCAGTGACAGGTCTAGCAATCAGCCCCAGCATTTT
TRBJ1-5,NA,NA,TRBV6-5,CASSGRTNQPQHF,TGTGCCAGCAGCGGACGGACCAATCAGCCCCAGCATTTT
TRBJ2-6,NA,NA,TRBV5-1,CASSSDTTGANVLTF,TGCGCCAGCAGCTCGGACACTACCGGGGCCAACGTCCTGACTTTC
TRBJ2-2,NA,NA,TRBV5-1,CASSLAGGPGELFF,TGCGCCAGCAGCTTGGCCGGGGGCCCCGGGGAGCTGTTTTTT
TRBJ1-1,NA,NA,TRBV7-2,CASSLSGSWTEAFF,TGTGCCAGCAGCTTATCTGGGTCGTGGACTGAAGCTTTCTTT
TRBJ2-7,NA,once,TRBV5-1,CASSPPSGASGEQYF,TGCGCCAGCAGCCCTCCGTCGGGGGCATCGGGGGAGCAGTACTTC
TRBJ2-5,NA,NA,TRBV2,CASSAEAGGPQETQYF,TGTGCCAGTAGTGCCGAAGCAGGCGGCCCGCAAGAGACCCAGTACTTC
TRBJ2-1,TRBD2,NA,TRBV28,CASSFPGRASYEQFF,TGTGCCAGCAGTTTTCCCGGGAGGGCCTCGTATGAGCAGTTCTTC
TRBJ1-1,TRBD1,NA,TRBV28,CASSSTGTMNTEAFF,TGTGCCAGCAGTTCGACAGGGACCATGAACACTGAAGCTTTCTTT
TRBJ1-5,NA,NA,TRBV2,CASSGGINQPQHF,TGTGCCAGCAGTGGGGGGATCAATCAGCCCCAGCATTTT
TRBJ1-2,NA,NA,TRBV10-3,CAISKTVGMWDGHTF,TGTGCCATCAGCAAGACCGTTGGGATGTGGGATGGCCACACCTTC
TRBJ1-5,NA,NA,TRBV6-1,CASSDRVSNTQHF,TGTGCCAGCAGTGATCGGGTTAGTAATACCCAGCATTTT
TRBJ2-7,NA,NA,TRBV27,CASSLKISYEQYF,TGTGCCAGCAGTTTAAAGATATCCTACGAGCAGTACTTC
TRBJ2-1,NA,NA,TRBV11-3,CASSLWENDNEQFF,TGTGCCAGCAGCTTATGGGAGAATGACAATGAGCAGTTCTTC
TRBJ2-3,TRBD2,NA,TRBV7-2,CASSQGLAGTQYF,TGTGCCAGCAGTCAGGGACTAGCGGGTACGCAGTATTTT
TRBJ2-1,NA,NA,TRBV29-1,CSVRDGQSSYNEQFF,TGCAGCGTACGCGACGGGCAGAGCTCCTACAATGAGCAGTTCTTC
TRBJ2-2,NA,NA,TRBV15,CATSRERTGELFF,TGTGCCACCAGCAGAGAACGGACCGGGGAGCTGTTTTTT
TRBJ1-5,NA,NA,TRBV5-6,CASSRNTGTRIHNQPQHF,TGTGCCAGCAGCCGAAATACAGGTACTCGCATACACAATCAGCCCCAGCATTTT
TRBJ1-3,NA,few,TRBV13,CASSSSFSRNTIYF,TGTGCCAGCAGCTCCTCCTTCAGTCGAAACACCATATATTTT
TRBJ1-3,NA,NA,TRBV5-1,CASSLESIVSGNTIYF,TGCGCCAGCAGCTTGGAATCGATCGTATCTGGAAACACCATATATTTT
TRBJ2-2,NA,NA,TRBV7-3,CASSSMNTGELFF,TGTGCCAGCAGCTCCATGAACACCGGGGAGCTGTTTTTT
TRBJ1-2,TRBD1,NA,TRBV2,CASRIRGQVDGYTF,TGTGCCAGCAGGATCAGGGGGCAGGTCGATGGCTACACCTTC
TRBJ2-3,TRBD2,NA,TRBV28,CASRLAASTDTQYF,TGTGCCAGCAGACTAGCGGCCAGCACAGATACGCAGTATTTT
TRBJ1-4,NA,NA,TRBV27,CAQSGVGEKLFF,TGTGCCCAGTCGGGGGTTGGTGAAAAACTGTTTTTT
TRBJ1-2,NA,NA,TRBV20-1,CSAVGNGYTF,TGCAGTGCCGTCGGAAATGGCTACACCTTC
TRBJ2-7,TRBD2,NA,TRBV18,CASSPTSGTYEQYF,TGTGCCAGCTCACCGACTAGCGGTACCTACGAGCAGTACTTC
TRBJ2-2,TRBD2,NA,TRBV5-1,CASSLALAGGELFF,TGCGCCAGCAGCTTGGCTCTAGCGGGAGGGGAGCTGTTTTTT